A selection of T cell receptor beta chains follows, all from one sample in a study of T cell repertoires in cytomegalovirus infection. TCRdb used MiXCR to reprocess the reads, holding one entry per CDR3 protein. The sample records 150,000 to 200,000 distinct CDR3 sequences, roughly 30% being singletons. Specimen: PBMCs. The receptors derive from a human donor in good health (CMV status not recorded). Some clones in this sample may be carry-over from other donors' samples. Each CDR3 is given with its conserved first and last residue. Each record gives: J gene, CDR3 length, D gene, V gene, CDR3 protein. The D gene is left open where the match is weak.

TRBJ1-5,14,TRBD1,TRBV20-1,CSAVGQGPNQPQHF
TRBJ1-2,13,.,TRBV19,CASSIDGSYGYTF
TRBJ1-4,16,.,TRBV7-8,CASSLGQGSWDEKLFF
TRBJ2-7,15,.,TRBV18,CASSPTGTEVYEQYF
TRBJ1-1,15,.,TRBV19,CASSISPGLGTEAFF
TRBJ2-2,16,TRBD2,TRBV12-3/TRBV12-4,CASSLGLAGATGELFF
TRBJ1-3,14,TRBD1,TRBV12-3/TRBV12-4,CASSLTGQGDTIYF
TRBJ1-1,14,.,TRBV5-1,CASSSFRQDTEAFF
TRBJ1-2,15,.,TRBV7-9,CASSLEAALRAGYTF
TRBJ2-5,15,.,TRBV11-2,CASSLGGTQQETQYF
TRBJ2-7,15,TRBD2,TRBV7-8,CASGSGLGDSYEQYF
TRBJ2-3,15,.,TRBV19,CASSATSLLTDTQYF
TRBJ2-5,14,TRBD1,TRBV6-6,CASSYRGGKETQYF
TRBJ1-1,15,.,TRBV7-9,CASSLAAAENTEAFF
TRBJ1-1,12,.,TRBV29-1,CSVGPSSTEAFF
TRBJ2-2,14,.,TRBV11-2,CASSLGRNTGELFF
TRBJ1-5,14,.,TRBV7-2,CASSLNRGDQPQHF
TRBJ2-3,14,.,TRBV25-1,CASSEYQGADTQYF
TRBJ2-7,14,.,TRBV6-6,CASSYHTDGDEQYF
TRBJ2-1,13,.,TRBV29-1,CSVQRGTGNEHFF
TRBJ1-2,13,.,TRBV12-3/TRBV12-4,CASSFEGAYGYTF
TRBJ2-7,15,.,TRBV7-9,CASSLGTRVYGEQYF
TRBJ2-5,13,TRBD1,TRBV20-1,CSARTGDQETQYF
TRBJ2-1,16,.,TRBV14,CASSQGRGLSYNEQFF
TRBJ1-1,13,.,TRBV5-4,CASSLDGPTEAFF
TRBJ1-6,15,.,TRBV7-3,CASSLNPGRNSPLHF
TRBJ1-5,15,.,TRBV27,CASSSGGSGNQPQHF
TRBJ1-5,15,TRBD1,TRBV6-5,CASSQTGGEGQPQHF
TRBJ2-7,13,.,TRBV6-6,CASTPDLSYEQYF
TRBJ1-2,14,TRBD1,TRBV27,CASRFEGAGYGYTF
TRBJ1-4,14,.,TRBV7-8,CASSLTHQGEKLFF
TRBJ2-2,16,TRBD1,TRBV7-2,CASSFRRTGVTGELFF